This T cell receptor beta chain was found in a study of blood T cell repertoires in COVID-19. This clone appeared a single time. Germline lookup yields CDR1 SNHLY and CDR2 FYNNEI. The V and J ends lost 2 bases and 6 bases respectively, with 17 bases between them. This CDR3 spans 15 amino acids. Only in-frame clones appear in the TCRdb table, and some are missing; sequencing was by immunoSEQ multiplex PCR. The sample contains fewer than 75,000 clones, around 90% of which appear only once. This rearrangement joins TRBV2 to TRBJ2-7, with no clear D. Sequenced sample: peripheral blood. The sequence derives from a human donor in a cohort sampled during active COVID-19. The CDR3 is CASSEYGPGVGEQYF. The CDR3 bases are TGTGCCAGCAGTGAATATGGCCCGGGTGTGGGCGAGCAGTACTTC.